The clone carrying this T cell receptor beta chain was seen only once. The target antigen is unknown. A read error may account for a junction end that differs from germline. TCRdb re-analysed the RT-PCR reads in MiXCR, keeping a single row per CDR3 protein. The sample holds about 800,000 distinct CDR3 sequences; about 20% are singletons and the top ten take 10%. These data originate in a study of response to subunit inactivated influenza vaccine. Study-wide findings and caveats: There was a suggestion from the authors that each seasonal influenza vaccination recruits few new T cells.

The CDR3 is 18 amino acids. Germline CDR1 is SGHAT and CDR2 is FQNNGV. The receptor comes from a man over 45 who received an inactivated influenza vaccine. The specimen was PBMCs from blood, collected 4 to 6 days after vaccination. The rearrangement links TRBV11-2 to TRBJ2-7; 14 nucleotides line up with TRBD2. In DNA form, the CDR3 reads TGTGCCAGAAGCTTAGGGACTAGCGGGAGACAGCTAATCTACGAGCAGTACTTC. Its protein is CARSLGTSGRQLIYEQYF.